This record covers a single TCR beta chain. This specimen comes from a study of T cell clonotyping in hematopoietic cell transplantation. Germline lookup yields CDR1 SGDLS and CDR2 YYNGEE. This CDR3 comprises 15 residues. V lost 0 bases and J lost 4, with 14 bases in between. Only in-frame clones appear in the TCRdb table, and some are missing; sequencing was by immunoSEQ multiplex PCR. The data hold about 3,200 clones, with about 91% observed a single time. This sequence was found in a male patient aged 60 to 75 who had an allogeneic stem cell transplant from a related donor, so the T cells may come from the graft donor. Some clones in this sample may be carry-over from other donors' samples. The rearrangement joins TRBV9 to TRBJ2-7; possibly TRBD1 for D (5 bases). The material sequenced was PBMCs, taken at the time of graft-versus-host disease after allogeneic stem cell transplant. CDR3 nucleotide sequence: TGTGCCAGCAGCGTAGGATCCCAGGGCTCGTACGAGCAGTACTTC. Translated, it gives CASSVGSQGSYEQYF.